A selection of T cell receptor beta chains follows, all from one sample in a study of shared clonotypes between healthy human individuals. Some clones are missing from TCRdb's copy, which holds only in-frame ones; the method was immunoSEQ multiplex PCR. The repertoire holds about 1.1 million clones, with 77% as singletons. Sequencing used memory CD4+ T cells from PBMCs. These TCRs come from a man between 18 and 29 years old in good health. Some clones in this sample may be carry-over from other donors' samples. CDR3s include the opening cysteine and the closing phenylalanine or tryptophan.

j_call v_call cdr3_length cdr3_aa
TRBJ1-1 TRBV29-1 15 CSVPGKKNMNTEAFF
TRBJ2-5 TRBV12-5 16 CASGLGPGHGRETQYF
TRBJ2-1 TRBV11-3 15 CASSLRTSGYNEQFF
TRBJ2-7 TRBV28 15 CASSLPGTGSYEQYF
TRBJ2-7 TRBV6-5 14 CASTRDRVSYEQYF
TRBJ2-2 TRBV5-1 14 CASSSGQYTGELFF
TRBJ2-7 TRBV28 14 CASSLSRAPYEQYF
TRBJ2-2 TRBV27 15 CASRGQGVNTGELFF
TRBJ2-5 TRBV2 15 CASSARQVYQETQYF
TRBJ2-1 TRBV5-6 12 CASTSGLREQFF
TRBJ2-1 TRBV7-3 14 CASSLPGLAGGLFF
TRBJ2-7 TRBV27 15 CASSIRAGASYEQYF
TRBJ2-1 TRBV5-1 14 CASSWGTPEPGVFF
TRBJ2-5 TRBV7-2 16 CASSEGLAGFVGTQYF
TRBJ1-1 TRBV27 13 CASSLLPGLEAFF
TRBJ1-5 TRBV5-4 14 CASSLYQSLQPQHF
TRBJ2-5 TRBV5-1 19 CASSSRGLAGGSRQETQYF
TRBJ2-7 TRBV28 12 CSPWGAQAEQYF
TRBJ2-5 TRBV5-1 16 CASSLEGLAGSKTQYF
TRBJ1-4 TRBV28 13 CASSSGQFEKLFF
TRBJ1-1 TRBV2 14 CASSERRGYTEAFF
TRBJ2-3 TRBV7-8 13 CASSLVRVNTQYF
TRBJ1-2 TRBV10-3 11 CAISEQGRYTF
TRBJ1-5 TRBV18 15 CASSPQGFVNQPQHF
TRBJ2-3 TRBV10-3 15 CAISVGGGQSDTQYF
TRBJ2-1 TRBV30 17 CAWSVSRTSGSYNEQFF
TRBJ2-1 TRBV29-1 14 CSVVGGKRVNEQFF
TRBJ2-5 TRBV14 15 CASSQDQARGETQYF
TRBJ1-5 TRBV2 18 CASRFGAYEGQRNQPQHF
TRBJ2-3 TRBV27 16 CASSLMPALGTDTQYF
TRBJ1-2 TRBV7-9 12 CASSSDSYGYTF
TRBJ1-5 TRBV28 14 CASSLYGYNQPQHF
TRBJ2-7 TRBV7-9 15 CASSLARDGSYEQYF
TRBJ1-5 TRBV28 15 CASRPGTGGDQPQHF
TRBJ2-7 TRBV5-1 13 CASSLGPAYEQYF
TRBJ1-4 TRBV4-3 13 CASSQIPAKKLFF
TRBJ1-5 TRBV2 16 CASRLGAGASNQPQHF
TRBJ2-3 TRBV9 16 CASGPSRGRRGDTQYF
TRBJ2-2 TRBV15 17 CATSRGAGGRNTGELFF
TRBJ2-1 TRBV27 14 CASSGARSYNEQFF
TRBJ2-2 TRBV28 16 CASSLLPGLASGELFF
TRBJ1-5 TRBV30 12 CAWGEFNQPQHF
TRBJ2-1 TRBV7-2 16 CASSLQPGGGYNEQFF
TRBJ1-1 TRBV6-1 12 CASSAYPGVAFF
TRBJ2-1 TRBV18 19 CASSPILAGTRGSYNEQFF
TRBJ2-3 TRBV7-3 15 CASSLGTSVTDTQYF
TRBJ1-1 TRBV2 15 CASRGNPTGGTEAFF
TRBJ2-1 TRBV6-1 13 CASSDELWNEQFF
TRBJ2-7 TRBV30 13 CAWSTGRAWEQYF
TRBJ2-1 TRBV5-1 16 CASSEVAGAPSNEQFF
TRBJ2-4 TRBV5-6 13 CASSLGLKNIQYF
TRBJ1-2 TRBV2 14 CASSRDTLLDGYTF
TRBJ1-1 TRBV7-8 13 CASSLVSAAEAFF
TRBJ2-1 TRBV5-1 17 CASRVGYSGPTYNEQFF
TRBJ2-5 TRBV5-1 17 CASSLGLAGGYQETQYF
TRBJ2-1 TRBV27 15 CASTPLAGGGNEQFF
TRBJ2-2 TRBV6-4 14 CASSPGTETGELFF
TRBJ2-1 TRBV4-3 13 CASSQAFEREQFF
TRBJ2-1 TRBV19 19 CASSIHRTSGGGRRNEQFF
TRBJ2-3 TRBV10-1 14 CASSFRERPDTQYF